The TCR beta chain described here comes from a study of long-term antiretroviral therapy in people with HIV. Across the whole study: About a decade before 2015, the earliest samples were taken when ART was typically delayed.

Germline-derived CDR1 and CDR2 are KGHSH and LQKENI. The CDR3 is 14 amino acids. The V gene lost 2 bases and the J gene lost 0 bases, with 5 bases spanning the gap. Concerning this clone: Its specificity is not known.

Until DNA extraction, the samples held between about 0.85-11 million cryopreserved PBMC. The assay, immunoSEQ v3.0, was run at survey level. The assay was immunoSEQ multiplex PCR, and TCRdb's table has in-frame clones only and misses some. The sample contains tens of thousands of clones, about 80% of which appear only once. Study conclusions and caveats: Post-ART, diversity grew, though it stayed under transplant donor control levels. Controls showed broader CDR3 length ranges than did the HIV repertoires.

This TCR derives from a middle-aged man with HIV. V and J are TRBV18 and TRBJ2-1, with D unresolved. The source material was unsorted PBMCs, sampled 0.3 years after starting antiretroviral therapy. The CDR3 DNA is TGTGCCAGCTCACCATCCAGCTCCTACAATGAGCAGTTCTTC. It specifies CASSPSSSYNEQFF.